The 28 T cell receptor beta chains below come from one sample, sequenced in a study of blood T cell repertoires in COVID-19. The protocol was immunoSEQ multiplex PCR, while the TCRdb copy is restricted to in-frame clones and leaves out a portion. The sample lists about 140,000 clones; roughly 88% were seen once. Input material: peripheral blood. The receptor source for this set is a woman aged 60-75 years with acute or convalescent COVID-19.

The CDR3 DNA reads TGTGCCAGCAGTTCTAAATTGGGGACTGGTAGGGTGAGGGCTGAAGCTTTCTTT. Its translation is CASSSKLGTGRVRAEAFF. This sequence joins TRBV27 and TRBJ1-1; D is possibly TRBD1 (5 bases). Germline CDR1 reads MNHEY; CDR2 reads SMNVEV (reference sequence). Trimming removed 4 bases from V and 6 bases from J, with 27 bases in between. CDR3 size: 18 residues.

The rearrangement joins TRBV19 to TRBJ1-6; D ambiguous. The CDR3 runs 14 residues. Germline assignment: CDR1 LNHDA and CDR2 SQIVND (reference sequence). Deletions cut 3 bases from V and 7 bases from J, with 10 bases between. The CDR3 sequence: CASSIRKENSPLHF. CDR3 in DNA: TGTGCCAGTAGTATTAGGAAGGAGAATTCACCCCTCCACTTT.

The chain combines TRBV9 with TRBJ2-3; TRBD1 aligns across 8 bases. V lost 4 bases to trimming and J lost 5 bases; unmatched junction nucleotides: 9. This CDR3 has 15 amino acids. Looked up from germline, CDR1 is SGDLS and CDR2 is YYNGEE. The CDR3 reads CASSFQGAHRDTQYF. In DNA form, the CDR3 reads TGTGCCAGCAGCTTTCAGGGGGCGCATCGAGATACGCAGTATTTT.

The chain couples TRBV19 to TRBJ1-3; D may be TRBD1 (5 bases). Trimming left V 6 bases short and J 1 base short, with 10 bases between. The CDR3 is made up of 14 amino acids. Germline-derived CDR1 and CDR2 are LNHDA and SQIVND (reference sequence). This chain's CDR3 is CASREQASGNTIYF. CDR3 in DNA: TGTGCCAGTAGGGAACAGGCGTCTGGAAACACCATATATTTT.

The chain combines TRBV28 with TRBJ1-6; no definite D call. Germline V gives CDR1 MDHEN, CDR2 SYDVKM. This CDR3 has 14 residues. The V end was cut by 6 bases, the J end by 11 bases, with 17 bases between. This chain's CDR3 is CASSPVAPGPPLHF. Here the CDR3 DNA reads TGTGCCAGCAGCCCGGTGGCGCCGGGTCCACCCCTCCACTTT.

The J gene is TRBJ1-6, the V gene TRBV2; maybe TRBD1 (5 bases). The length of the CDR3 is 13 residues. V gave up 4 bases and J gave up 8 bases, with 9 bases separating them. Per germline, CDR1 SNHLY and CDR2 FYNNEI. CDR3 amino acids: CASSGGAYSPLHF. CDR3 nucleotides: TGTGCCAGCAGTGGCGGGGCCTATTCACCCCTCCACTTT.

This clone occurred a few times. This sequence joins TRBV10-1 and TRBJ2-7, with D hard to call. CDR1 is WNHNN and CDR2 is SYGVQD in the germline V gene (reference sequence). CDR3 size: 15 residues. Trimming took 2 bases from V and 13 from J, leaving 24 bases between them. CDR3 loop: CASSETNRPSLSQYF. The DNA of the CDR3 is TGCGCCAGCAGTGAGACGAACAGACCCAGCTTGAGTCAATACTTC.

The CDR3 region is CASSLAASGAYEQYF. CDR3 in DNA: TGTGCCAGCAGCTTAGCGGCTAGCGGGGCCTACGAGCAGTACTTC. The rearrangement links TRBV11-2 to TRBJ2-7; 9 positions agree with TRBD2. V gave up 1 base and J gave up 2 bases; unmatched junction bases: 3. The CDR3 is 15 residues long. The germline V gene has CDR1 SGHAT and CDR2 FQNNGV.

The J gene is TRBJ1-2, the V gene TRBV7-2; unclear D gene. V was shortened by 4 bases and J by 3 bases, with 6 bases between the two germline ends. Germline V gives CDR1 SGHTA, CDR2 FQGNSA. This CDR3 has 12 residues. This chain's CDR3 is CASSSVDYGYTF. Here the CDR3 DNA reads TGTGCCAGCAGCTCGGTTGACTATGGCTACACCTTC.

This clone is a singleton in its sample. The J gene is TRBJ2-7, the V gene TRBV7-2; 7 bases align to TRBD2. Germline CDR1 is SGHTA and CDR2 is FQGNSA. The CDR3 covers 15 residues. V lost 0 bases to trimming and J lost 1 base; unmatched junction nucleotides: 3. The CDR3 is CASSLASGGSYEQYF. The CDR3 nucleotides are TGTGCCAGCAGCTTAGCCTCGGGGGGTTCCTACGAGCAGTACTTC.

The rearrangement links TRBV19 to TRBJ2-3; 8 nucleotides line up with TRBD1. J was trimmed by 5 bases and V by 4 bases; bases with no gene match: 11. The CDR3 has 16 amino acids. The germline CDR1 and CDR2 sequences are LNHDA and SQIVND (reference sequence). Here the CDR3 reads CASSSYRTGSLDTQYF. CDR3 in DNA: TGTGCCAGTAGTAGTTATCGGACAGGGAGTTTAGATACGCAGTATTTT.

V gene TRBV6-5 combines with J gene TRBJ1-6; the D gene is possibly TRBD1 (5 bases). CDR3 length: 14 residues. V was trimmed by 6 bases and J by 8 bases, leaving 14 bases between them. Germline-derived CDR1 and CDR2 are MNHEY and SVGAGI. The CDR3 reads CASRYGDLHSPLHF. CDR3 in DNA: TGTGCCAGCAGATACGGGGACTTGCATTCACCCCTCCACTTT.

The gene calls are TRBV3-1 (or the pseudogene TRBV3-2) and TRBJ1-6, with D uncertain. Trimming left V 2 bases short and J 8 bases short, with 10 bases between. CDR1 and CDR2 (germline): LGHDT, YNNKEL (reference sequence). The CDR3 loop spans 14 amino acids. CDR3 in amino acids: CASSQHGRDSPLHF. DNA of the CDR3: TGTGCCAGCAGCCAACATGGGCGGGATTCACCCCTCCACTTT.

The CDR3 nucleotides are TGTGCCAGCAGCTCCCCGCCGGGACAGGCTATGAAAGGGGGCAATCAGCCCCAGCATTTT. This encodes CASSSPPGQAMKGGNQPQHF. The chain employs TRBV11-3 and TRBJ1-5, with TRBD1 identical over 8 bases. The CDR3 has 20 residues. Looked up from germline, CDR1 is SGHNT and CDR2 is YENEEA. Germline trimming cut 4 bases from V and 2 bases from J; bases unmatched to any gene: 19.

The genes are TRBV6-6 and TRBJ2-7; possibly TRBD1 for D (6 bases). Germline assignment: CDR1 MNHNY and CDR2 SVGAGI (reference sequence). V gave up 2 bases and J gave up 2 bases, with 7 bases separating them. The length of the CDR3 is 13 residues. The CDR3 spells CASSYDRPYEQYF. The CDR3 nucleotides read TGTGCCAGCAGTTACGACAGGCCCTACGAGCAGTACTTC.

The chain is built from TRBV10-3 and TRBJ1-2; D gene unclear. The CDR3 has 14 amino acids. Germline CDR1 and CDR2: ENHRY and SYGVKD. V dropped 2 bases and J dropped 7 bases, with 14 bases sitting between them. CDR3 bases: TGTGCCATCAGTGAGGCGGCGAGGGTGAGTGGCTACACCTTC. It encodes CAISEAARVSGYTF.

This clone was observed a few times. J is TRBJ1-6 and V is TRBV6-6, with 8 bases identical to TRBD1. Trimming at V came to 5 bases and at J to 6 bases, leaving 6 bases not matched to a gene. CDR3 length: 15 residues. The germline V gene encodes CDR1 MNHNY and CDR2 SVGAGI (reference sequence). The CDR3 coding sequence is TGTGCCAGCAGTGACCGTGGACAGGGTAATTCACCCCTCCACTTT. Translation gives CASSDRGQGNSPLHF.

V usage is TRBV6-2 or TRBV6-3 and J usage is TRBJ2-5, with TRBD2 identical over 9 bases. CDR3 length: 12 amino acids. Per the germline V gene, CDR1 is MNHEY and CDR2 is SVGEGT. The ends lost 4 bases at V and 10 bases at J; junction bases unmatched: 4. CDR3 coding DNA: TGTGCCAGCAGTTTAGCGGGGGCCATCCAGTACTTC. Translation: CASSLAGAIQYF.

The chain recombines TRBV5-1 with TRBJ2-7, with D possibly TRBD1 on 6 matching bases. The CDR3 has 13 amino acids. The V gene lost 0 bases and the J gene lost 6 bases, with 10 bases spanning the gap. CDR1 is SGHRS and CDR2 is YFSETQ in the germline V gene. CDR3 sequence: CASSLGTETEQYF. CDR3 nucleotide sequence: TGCGCCAGCAGCTTGGGGACAGAGACCGAGCAGTACTTC.

The CDR3 DNA sequence: TGTGCCAGCAGCTTAGGTGGGGACACCAACATGTATTTT. Protein: CASSLGGDTNMYF. This chain uses TRBV11-2 with TRBJ2-3, with TRBD1 as a possible D gene (6 bases). Germline assignment: CDR1 SGHAT and CDR2 FQNNGV. Deletions cut 1 base from V and 14 bases from J, with 16 bases between. This CDR3 is 13 amino acids long.

The V gene is TRBV4-1, the J gene TRBJ2-2, with a weak D call TRBD1 (6 bases). CDR1 MGHRA and CDR2 YSYEKL come from the germline V gene. This CDR3 is built from 16 residues. With 3 bases removed from V and 5 bases from J, the gap between germline ends came to 16 bases. Here the CDR3 reads CASSQVLQGRTGELFF. In nucleotides, the CDR3 is TGCGCCAGCAGCCAGGTTCTACAGGGAAGGACCGGGGAGCTGTTTTTT.

The chain links TRBV4-1 to TRBJ2-1; 7 bases map to TRBD1. Germline V gene data show CDR1 as MGHRA and CDR2 as YSYEKL. V gave up 2 bases and J gave up 9 bases; unmatched junction bases: 10. The CDR3 has 15 residues. The CDR3 is CASSQHRGDYVEQFF. CDR3 sequence (DNA): TGCGCCAGCAGCCAACACAGGGGTGACTATGTTGAGCAGTTCTTC.

The chain carries TRBV7-2 and TRBJ1-2, with a weak D call TRBD1 (6 bases). CDR1 SGHTA and CDR2 FQGNSA come from the germline V gene. Trimming left V 6 bases short and J 8 bases short, with 16 bases between. CDR3 size: 13 residues. In nucleotides, the CDR3 is TGTGCCAGCAGAGAGTCAGGGGCACGGGGCTACACCTTC. Amino acid sequence: CASRESGARGYTF.

This rearrangement joins TRBV29-1 to TRBJ2-1; 7 positions match TRBD1. CDR3 length: 13 amino acids. V shed 4 bases, J shed 6 bases, and the junction held 6 bases outside the gene matches. CDR1 and CDR2 (germline): SQVTM, ANQGSEA. The CDR3 region is CSVGQGGGNEQFF. For the CDR3, the DNA is TGCAGCGTTGGACAGGGTGGTGGCAATGAGCAGTTCTTC.

In this sample, this clone turned up a few times. The CDR3 DNA reads as TGTGCCAGCAGCCCCCTGACAGGGGGAGACTCCTACGAGCAGTACTTC. Translating it yields CASSPLTGGDSYEQYF. The genes are TRBV13 and TRBJ2-7; TRBD1 matches at 9 bases. V was clipped by 5 bases and J by 0 bases; unmatched bases: 8. Looked up from germline, CDR1 is PRHDT and CDR2 is FYEKMQ (reference sequence). The CDR3 extends over 16 amino acids.

This clone was observed many times. J is TRBJ2-2 and V is TRBV19; 14 bases agree with TRBD2. The germline V gene has CDR1 LNHDA and CDR2 SQIVND (reference sequence). Unmatched junction bases numbered 5, after V lost 1 base and J lost 10 bases. The CDR3 is 16 amino acids. The CDR3 nucleotides are TGTGCCAGTAGTATAGGACTAGCGGGGGGGTCTGTGGAGCTGTTTTTT. It codes for CASSIGLAGGSVELFF. The full variable domain, in which reference TRBV19 and TRBJ2-2 provide the parts outside the CDR3, is DGGITQSPKYLFRKEGQNVTLSCEQNLNHDAMYWYRQDPGQGLRLIYYSQIVNDFQKGDIAEGYSVSREKKESFPLTVTSAQKNPTAFYLCASSIGLAGGSVELFFGEGSRLTVL.

V and J are TRBV15 and TRBJ1-1; 9 nucleotides agree with TRBD1. CDR1 and CDR2 from the germline V gene are LNHNV and YYDKDF (reference sequence). The junction had 10 bases not matched to a gene; V was cut back by 4 bases and J by 1 base. This CDR3 is 17 amino acids long. The CDR3, as DNA: TGTGCCACCAGCAAGGGACAGGGAAGATCACCGAACACTGAAGCTTTCTTT. Translating gives CATSKGQGRSPNTEAFF.

This clone is a singleton in its sample. The CDR3 here is CASSLARPSTNEKLFF. The CDR3 DNA reads as TGCGCCAGCAGCTTGGCTAGACCGTCAACTAATGAAAAACTGTTTTTT. The genes are TRBV5-1 and TRBJ1-4; D gene uncertain. The CDR3 runs to 16 residues. Germline-derived CDR1 and CDR2 are SGHRS and YFSETQ. Trimming cost V 0 bases and J 0 bases, with 9 bases left between them.